Described below is a single TCR beta chain sequence and its context. These data originate in a study of blood T cell repertoires in COVID-19. Study overall: T cells, B-cell-depleted T cells, or PBMCs supplied cDNA or gDNA.

Germline loops: CDR1 MDHEN, CDR2 SYDVKM. Trimming cost V 6 bases and J 5 bases; bases outside gene matches: 9. CDR3 length equals 15 residues. Per the original data handling: Amplification of reference gene primers was used by the study to estimate nucleated cell counts. The repertoire was sequenced with immunoSEQ multiplex PCR; TCRdb's copy has only in-frame clones and lacks some. That table gives V, J and clone size, and the DNA gave D and trimming. Of about 250,000 clones listed, 83% are singletons. Sequencing was carried out using peripheral blood. This rearrangement joins TRBV28 to TRBJ2-7; TRBD1 matches 11 bases. The source is an elderly man with acute or convalescent COVID-19. As DNA, the CDR3 is TGTGCCAGCAGCTCCCCTAGGACAGGGGGCGACGAGCAGTACTTC. It translates to CASSSPRTGGDEQYF.